A selection of T cell receptor beta chains follows, all from one sample in a study of T cell responses to AZD1222 COVID-19 vaccine. Measured with immunoSEQ multiplex PCR; TCRdb has only the in-frame clones, and not every one. The repertoire consists of approximately 100,000 clones, with around 94% occurring once and the leading ten covering under 2.5%. The sample consisted of peripheral blood, taken on day 0 of AZD1222 vaccination. The receptors were sampled from an adult in good health. Each CDR3 is given with its conserved first and last residue. D genes are given only for firm matches. Only part of the rows carry a size: once, few, many, or a class if the clone is expanded.

j_call	v_call	d_call	clone_size	cdr3_nt	cdr3_aa
TRBJ1-2	TRBV11-2	NA	NA	TGTGCCAGCAGCCCAGGAGGGGTTCTTGGCTACACCTTC	CASSPGGVLGYTF
TRBJ2-3	TRBV9	TRBD2	once	TGTGCCAGCAGCCTAAGCGGGGGGGCCGCAGATACGCAGTATTTT	CASSLSGGAADTQYF
TRBJ1-1	TRBV10-3	NA	NA	TGTGCCATCAGTGAGTCGACAAGCCCTTTAAACACTGAAGCTTTCTTT	CAISESTSPLNTEAFF
TRBJ1-1	TRBV5-1	NA	NA	TGCGCCAGCAGCGGGACTCTCTCGAACACTGAAGCTTTCTTT	CASSGTLSNTEAFF
TRBJ1-1	TRBV25-1	TRBD1	NA	TGTGCCAGCGATCTCGGGACAGGGGCGAACACTGAAGCTTTCTTT	CASDLGTGANTEAFF
TRBJ2-1	TRBV19	TRBD1	NA	TGTGCCAGTAGTATAGTGGGACAGGGGCGAAACAATGAGCAGTTCTTC	CASSIVGQGRNNEQFF
TRBJ1-5	TRBV19	NA	NA	TGTGCCAGTAGTGTCTACAGTACGGATCAGCCCCAGCATTTT	CASSVYSTDQPQHF
TRBJ1-5	TRBV20-1	NA	NA	TGCAGTGCTAGTGCGGTCTGGAATCAGCCCCAGCATTTT	CSASAVWNQPQHF
TRBJ1-2	TRBV20-1	NA	NA	TGCAGTGCTCGCAGGGATGGCTACACCTTC	CSARRDGYTF
TRBJ1-6	TRBV21-1	NA	NA	TGTGCCAGCAGCAAACCGGGACACGGGAGCTCCTATAATTCACCCCTCCACTTT	CASSKPGHGSSYNSPLHF
TRBJ2-7	TRBV5-1	TRBD1	NA	TGCGCCAGCAGCCCAGGACAGGGGGCCTACGAGCAGTACTTC	CASSPGQGAYEQYF
TRBJ1-2	TRBV6-4	TRBD1	NA	TGTGCCAGCAGTGAGTCCGGGACAGGGGTGTATGGCTACACCTTC	CASSESGTGVYGYTF
TRBJ1-2	TRBV19	TRBD1	NA	TGTGCCAGTAGTATCCCCGGACAGGGAGGCGGCTACACCTTC	CASSIPGQGGGYTF
TRBJ2-7	TRBV6-6	NA	NA	TGTGCCAGCAGTTCTATCCCCACCTACGAGCAGTACTTC	CASSSIPTYEQYF
TRBJ2-3	TRBV5-1	NA	NA	TGCGCCAGCAGCTTGGTTGCGGGCGCAGATACGCAGTATTTT	CASSLVAGADTQYF
TRBJ1-6	TRBV28	NA	NA	TGTGCCAGCAGTTTTCTGTCCCCAGCCCGTCATTCACCCCTCCACTTT	CASSFLSPARHSPLHF
TRBJ1-2	TRBV2	TRBD1	NA	TGTGCCAGCAGTGGAGGGGGCCCAGACTATGGCTACACCTTC	CASSGGGPDYGYTF
TRBJ2-2	TRBV6-4	NA	once	TGTGCCAGCAGAAGGGAGGATTCTGGGGAGCTGTTTTTT	CASRREDSGELFF
TRBJ1-1	TRBV12-3/TRBV12-4	TRBD1	once	TGTGCCAGCAGCCGGACAGGGAACACTGAAGCTTTCTTT	CASSRTGNTEAFF
TRBJ2-7	TRBV3-1/TRBV3-2	NA	NA	TGTGCCAGCAGCCAATCCTCAAACGAGCAGTACTTC	CASSQSSNEQYF
TRBJ1-2	TRBV18	NA	NA	TGTGCCAGCTCACCGGGAACAGGAGACTATGGCTACACCTTC	CASSPGTGDYGYTF
TRBJ1-1	TRBV12-3/TRBV12-4	NA	NA	TGTGCCAGCAGTTTGTGGGAGAGCACTGAAGCTTTCTTT	CASSLWESTEAFF
TRBJ2-3	TRBV18	TRBD1	NA	TGTGCCAGCTCACCCGCGACAGGGGGAGAGGATACGCAGTATTTT	CASSPATGGEDTQYF
TRBJ2-5	TRBV14	NA	NA	TGTGCCAGCAGCCAAGATTTAGGACGGGAGACCCAGTACTTC	CASSQDLGRETQYF
TRBJ2-7	TRBV6-5	NA	NA	TGTGCCAGCAGTTACTCGAAAGGCCCTAAGGAGCAGTACTTC	CASSYSKGPKEQYF
TRBJ2-7	TRBV19	NA	NA	TGTGCCAGTGGAGAGAACGAGCAGTACTTC	CASGENEQYF
TRBJ1-6	TRBV4-1	NA	NA	TGCGCCAGCAGCCAACCACGACAAGGGCGGGGATCACCCCTCCACTTT	CASSQPRQGRGSPLHF
TRBJ2-3	TRBV18	NA	NA	TGTGCCAGCTCAAGCAACGGAAGGGATACGCAGTATTTT	CASSSNGRDTQYF
TRBJ2-1	TRBV12-3/TRBV12-4	NA	NA	TGTGCCAGCAGCCCGGATGTCGATGAGCAGTTCTTC	CASSPDVDEQFF
TRBJ1-5	TRBV12-3/TRBV12-4	NA	NA	TGTGCCAGCAGTTTAAGGGGCAATCAGCCCCAGCATTTT	CASSLRGNQPQHF
TRBJ1-6	TRBV6-5	NA	NA	TGTGCCAGCAAGGCGAGCTCCTATAATTCACCCCTCCACTTT	CASKASSYNSPLHF
TRBJ2-7	TRBV9	TRBD2	NA	TGTGCCAGCAGCGCCGGACTAGCGGGAGGGACAAGCTCCTACGAGCAGTACTTC	CASSAGLAGGTSSYEQYF
TRBJ2-1	TRBV11-3	NA	NA	TGTGCCAGCAGCGGTAGGACGGGCAAGGATGAGCAGTTCTTC	CASSGRTGKDEQFF
TRBJ2-1	TRBV27	TRBD2	NA	TGTGCCAGCAGTTCCCCGGGAGGGTACAATGAGCAGTTCTTC	CASSSPGGYNEQFF
TRBJ2-7	TRBV2	NA	once	TGTGCCAGTACTCGGGGAGGAGGTCGGTCCGAGCAGTACTTC	CASTRGGGRSEQYF
TRBJ1-5	TRBV5-4	NA	NA	TGTGCCAGCAGCTTGGATGGTCATGACGGCGATCAGCCCCAGCATTTT	CASSLDGHDGDQPQHF
TRBJ1-5	TRBV19	NA	NA	TGTGCCAGTAGTATAGAAGTTGCTCGGGCTCATCAGCCCCAGCATTTT	CASSIEVARAHQPQHF
TRBJ2-1	TRBV9	NA	NA	TGTGCCAGCAGCGTATTGGGGGAGCGCTACAATGAGCAGTTCTTC	CASSVLGERYNEQFF
TRBJ1-5	TRBV7-9	NA	NA	TGTGCCAGCAGCCATTCTCGGGGCAATCAGCCCCAGCATTTT	CASSHSRGNQPQHF
TRBJ2-5	TRBV3-1/TRBV3-2	NA	NA	TGTGCCAGCAGCCAAGTTCGGGAGACCCAGTACTTC	CASSQVRETQYF
TRBJ1-1	TRBV5-1	NA	NA	TGCGCCAGCAGCCTATCCTTCAGTTCCCGAAGTACTGAAGCTTTCTTT	CASSLSFSSRSTEAFF
TRBJ1-6	TRBV21-1	NA	once	TGTGCCAGCAGCTACCGCGTGGGGGGATTCCGGCCGTGCTCCTATAATTCACCCCTCCACTTT	CASSYRVGGFRPCSYNSPLHF
TRBJ2-7	TRBV4-3	NA	NA	TGCGCCAGCAGCCAAGATTGGCGGGGAGCCTCCTACGAGCAGTACTTC	CASSQDWRGASYEQYF
TRBJ1-2	TRBV5-6	NA	NA	TGTGCCAGCAGCTTGGTGCCCAACTATGGCTACACCTTC	CASSLVPNYGYTF